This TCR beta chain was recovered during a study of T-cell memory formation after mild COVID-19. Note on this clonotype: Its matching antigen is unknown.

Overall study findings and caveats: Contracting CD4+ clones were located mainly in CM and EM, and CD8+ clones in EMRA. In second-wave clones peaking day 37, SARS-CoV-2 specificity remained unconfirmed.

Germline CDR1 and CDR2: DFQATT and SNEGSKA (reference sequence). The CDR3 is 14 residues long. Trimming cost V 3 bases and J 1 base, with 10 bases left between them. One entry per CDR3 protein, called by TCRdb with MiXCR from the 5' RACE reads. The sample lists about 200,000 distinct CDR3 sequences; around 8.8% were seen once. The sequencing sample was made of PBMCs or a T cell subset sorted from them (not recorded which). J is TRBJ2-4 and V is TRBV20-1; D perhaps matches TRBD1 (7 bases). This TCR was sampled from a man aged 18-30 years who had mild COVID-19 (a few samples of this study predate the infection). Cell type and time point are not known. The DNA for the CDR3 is TGCAGTGCTAGGACAGGGAGGGCCAAAAACATTCAGTACTTC. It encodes CSARTGRAKNIQYF.